The source of this T cell receptor beta chain is a study of blood T cell repertoires in COVID-19. Turning to the study itself: Acute-phase and convalescent COVID-19 samples originated in the United States, Italy and Spain. The analysed material was cDNA or gDNA that came from T cells, B-cell-depleted T cells, or PBMCs.

Original methodology: Amplification from reference gene primers served as the basis for estimated nucleated cell counts. Measured with immunoSEQ multiplex PCR; TCRdb has only the in-frame clones, and not every one. D and trimming were read from the DNA, whereas the V and J calls and clone size are those reported in that table. Here the sample spans 90,000 or so clones, roughly 72% being singletons. This CDR3 is built from 20 residues. The V segment lost 4 bases and the J segment 5 bases; nucleotides outside the gene matches: 21. The V gene's germline CDR1 is SGHRS and CDR2 YFSETQ. This clonotype was obtained from an older woman in a cohort sampled during active or convalescent COVID-19. The specimen was peripheral blood. The chain is built from TRBV5-1 and TRBJ2-5, with 12 bases matching TRBD2. In DNA form, the CDR3 reads TGCGCCAGCAGCCCAAAGCCTAGCGGGGGGGCCTTAGTATCGTCGGAGACCCAGTACTTC. This codes for CASSPKPSGGALVSSETQYF.